A selection of T cell receptor beta chains follows, all from one sample in a study of blood T cell repertoires in COVID-19. Produced via immunoSEQ multiplex PCR; TCRdb's table is partial and in-frame only. Of 150,000 to 200,000 clones listed, 85% to 95% are singletons. The sequenced sample was peripheral blood. Receptors were obtained from a woman aged 45 to 65 with acute or convalescent COVID-19. CDR3s include the opening cysteine and the closing phenylalanine or tryptophan. A D gene is named only where the DNA matches it firmly. Expanded clones get a size class; other rows say once, few or many, or leave the size out.

>TRBD1|TRBV28|NA|16|TRBJ1-1
CASSSTHPDRGAEAFF
TGTGCCAGCAGTTCAACGCACCCGGACAGGGGCGCTGAAGCTTTCTTT
>NA|TRBV5-4|few|13|TRBJ1-1
CASSLEEATEAFF
TGTGCCAGCAGCTTGGAAGAGGCCACTGAAGCTTTCTTT
>NA|TRBV6-5|NA|14|TRBJ1-3
CASSYHSSGNTIYF
TGTGCCAGCAGTTACCACAGCTCTGGAAACACCATATATTTT
>TRBD1|TRBV10-3|NA|15|TRBJ1-2
CAISEPTGAGYGYTF
TGTGCCATCAGTGAGCCGACAGGGGCCGGCTATGGCTACACCTTC
>TRBD1|TRBV11-3|NA|16|TRBJ1-1
CASSLGGDRVFTEAFF
TGTGCCAGCAGCTTAGGGGGGGACAGGGTTTTCACTGAAGCTTTCTTT
>NA|TRBV6-2/TRBV6-3|NA|14|TRBJ2-2
CASSYMRDTGELFF
TGTGCCAGCAGTTACATGAGGGACACCGGGGAGCTGTTTTTT
>NA|TRBV27|NA|14|TRBJ2-2
CASSFQANTGELFF
TGTGCCAGCAGTTTCCAGGCGAACACCGGGGAGCTGTTTTTT
>NA|TRBV6-6|NA|14|TRBJ1-3
CASSQTESGNTIYF
TGTGCCAGCAGTCAGACAGAGTCAGGAAACACCATATATTTT
>NA|TRBV30|NA|14|TRBJ1-5
CAWSANWSNQPQHF
TGTGCCTGGAGTGCCAACTGGAGCAATCAGCCCCAGCATTTT
>NA|TRBV12-3/TRBV12-4|NA|13|TRBJ1-6
CASSLRNNSPLHF
TGTGCCAGCAGTTTACGTAATAATTCACCCCTCCACTTT
>NA|TRBV21-1|NA|15|TRBJ2-2
CASSKRVANTGELFF
TGTGCCAGCAGCAAGCGGGTTGCGAACACCGGGGAGCTGTTTTTT
>NA|TRBV4-1|NA|16|TRBJ1-3
CASSQDPKAGLNTIYF
TGCGCCAGCAGCCAAGATCCGAAGGCAGGGTTAAACACCATATATTTT
>TRBD1|TRBV5-5|NA|14|TRBJ1-2
CASSSVGQGYGYTF
TGTGCCAGCAGCTCCGTAGGACAGGGTTATGGCTACACCTTC
>NA|TRBV9|NA|14|TRBJ1-6
CASSVSRSFSPLHF
TGTGCCAGCAGCGTATCTAGGTCCTTTTCGCCCCTCCACTTT
>NA|TRBV6-1|NA|15|TRBJ1-4
CASSEAWSLNEKLFF
TGTGCCAGCAGTGAAGCGTGGAGTCTTAATGAAAAACTGTTTTTT
>NA|TRBV5-1|NA|16|TRBJ1-1
CASSLASRQGNTEAFF
TGCGCCAGCAGCTTGGCCTCCCGTCAGGGGAACACTGAAGCTTTCTTT
>NA|TRBV7-3|NA|14|TRBJ2-3
CASSFRPDRDTQYF
TGTGCCAGCAGCTTCAGGCCCGATCGGGATACGCAGTATTTT
>NA|TRBV28|NA|13|TRBJ1-2
CASSLDSSYGYTF
TGTGCCAGCAGTTTGGACAGCTCCTATGGCTACACCTTC
>NA|TRBV7-8|once|19|TRBJ1-5
CASSLGSYIGRAGDQPQHF
TGTGCCAGCAGCTTAGGTTCTTACATTGGGAGAGCGGGGGATCAGCCCCAGCATTTT
>NA|TRBV4-2|NA|14|TRBJ2-7
CASSPLGSFHEQYF
TGTGCCAGCAGCCCCTTGGGCAGCTTTCACGAGCAGTACTTC
>NA|TRBV7-8|NA|12|TRBJ2-7
CASSQDRYEQYF
TGTGCCAGCAGCCAAGACAGATACGAGCAGTACTTC
>NA|TRBV7-9|once|19|TRBJ2-7
CASSLVGLRPGTRPKGQYF
TGTGCCAGCAGCTTAGTGGGTTTGAGGCCCGGGACACGTCCTAAGGGGCAGTACTTC
>NA|TRBV7-2|NA|14|TRBJ1-5
CASSFGPGDQPQHF
TGTGCCAGCAGCTTCGGCCCGGGTGATCAGCCCCAGCATTTT
>NA|TRBV7-6|once|17|TRBJ2-1
CASSLVPGGGSYNEQFF
TGTGCCAGCAGCTTAGTTCCAGGCGGAGGCTCCTACAATGAGCAGTTCTTC
>NA|TRBV6-2/TRBV6-3|NA|12|TRBJ1-1
CASSQGKTEAFF
TGTGCCAGCAGCCAGGGGAAGACTGAAGCTTTCTTT
>NA|TRBV11-2|NA|13|TRBJ2-1
CASSRPGYNEQFF
TGTGCCAGCAGCCGTCCGGGATACAATGAGCAGTTCTTC
>TRBD1|TRBV2|NA|12|TRBJ1-2
CASKTGDYGYTF
TGTGCCAGCAAAACAGGGGATTATGGCTACACCTTC
>TRBD1|TRBV27|NA|15|TRBJ2-7
CASSSRTGVSYEQYF
TGTGCCAGCAGTTCCCGGACAGGGGTCTCCTACGAGCAGTACTTC
>NA|TRBV6-5|NA|15|TRBJ2-2
CASSRRSRNTGELFF
TGTGCCAGCAGCAGGCGAAGCAGAAACACCGGGGAGCTGTTTTTT
>TRBD1|TRBV4-1|few|15|TRBJ2-7
CASSQDNRGRVEQYF
TGCGCCAGCAGCCAAGACAACAGGGGGCGCGTCGAGCAGTACTTC
>NA|TRBV10-3|NA|11|TRBJ1-1
CAISGGGEAFF
TGTGCCATCAGTGGGGGGGGTGAAGCTTTCTTT
>NA|TRBV28|once|13|TRBJ1-1
CATYRGLTTGAFF
TGTGCTACATACCGGGGATTAACCACCGGAGCTTTCTTT
>TRBD1|TRBV5-6|once|14|TRBJ1-3
CASSKQGAGNTIYF
TGTGCCAGCAGCAAGCAGGGGGCTGGAAACACCATATATTTT
>TRBD1|TRBV30|NA|15|TRBJ1-6
CAWSMPGQGASPLHF
TGTGCCTGGAGTATGCCGGGACAGGGGGCTTCACCCCTCCACTTT
>TRBD1|TRBV3-1/TRBV3-2|NA|15|TRBJ2-2
CASSQNRGNTGELFF
TGTGCCAGCAGCCAAAACAGGGGGAACACCGGGGAGCTGTTTTTT
>NA|TRBV18|NA|16|TRBJ2-5
CASSPLTGRKEETQYF
TGTGCCAGCTCACCACTGACAGGGAGGAAGGAAGAGACCCAGTACTTC
>NA|TRBV28|NA|14|TRBJ2-1
CASRQGTFYNEQFF
TGTGCCAGCAGACAGGGGACTTTCTACAATGAGCAGTTCTTC
>NA|TRBV7-9|NA|14|TRBJ2-1
CASSLGGPGNEQFF
TGTGCCAGCAGCTTAGGCGGTCCGGGCAATGAGCAGTTCTTC
>NA|TRBV4-1|once|12|TRBJ2-1
CASSQDNNEQFF
TGCGCCAGCAGCCAAGATAACAATGAGCAGTTCTTC
>TRBD1|TRBV28|NA|16|TRBJ1-1
CASKDVMGQGNTEAFF
TGTGCCAGCAAGGATGTAATGGGACAGGGGAACACTGAAGCTTTCTTT
>TRBD1|TRBV11-3|NA|18|TRBJ2-1
CASSFDGPGTGGRNEQFF
TGTGCCAGCAGCTTCGACGGTCCCGGGACAGGGGGACGGAATGAGCAGTTCTTC
>NA|TRBV12-5|NA|13|TRBJ2-7
CASGLAPGPEQYF
TGTGCTAGTGGTTTGGCCCCAGGGCCCGAGCAGTACTTC
>NA|TRBV30|once|17|TRBJ1-6
CACRLGLGGANNSPLHF
TGTGCCTGTCGTCTAGGGTTAGGAGGGGCGAATAATTCACCCCTCCACTTT
>NA|TRBV2|NA|13|TRBJ2-2
CATGWGGPGELFF
TGTGCCACCGGATGGGGGGGCCCCGGGGAGCTGTTTTTT
>TRBD2|TRBV25-1|NA|13|TRBJ2-7
CASSDGTTVEQYF
TGTGCCAGCAGTGACGGGACTACCGTAGAGCAGTACTTC
>NA|TRBV19|NA|14|TRBJ1-2
CASSIGGGAGGYTF
TGTGCCAGTAGTATAGGCGGGGGCGCAGGTGGCTACACCTTC
>NA|TRBV30|NA|11|TRBJ2-4
CAWSVGLPQYF
TGTGCCTGGAGTGTTGGGCTTCCTCAGTACTTC
>NA|TRBV9|NA|13|TRBJ1-4
CASSPPRGEKLFF
TGTGCCAGCAGCCCTCCCCGGGGGGAAAAACTGTTTTTT
>NA|TRBV4-1|NA|16|TRBJ1-2
CASSQTPQEVFYGYTF
TGCGCCAGCAGCCAAACCCCCCAGGAGGTTTTCTATGGCTACACCTTC
>NA|TRBV27|NA|13|TRBJ2-2
CASSLVASGELFF
TGTGCCAGCAGTTTAGTAGCGTCCGGGGAGCTGTTTTTT
>NA|TRBV6-2/TRBV6-3|NA|15|TRBJ1-2
CASSPKRNPNYGYTF
TGTGCCAGCAGTCCCAAGAGGAATCCTAACTATGGCTACACCTTC
>NA|TRBV19|NA|15|TRBJ1-2
CASSIVRGTNYGYTF
TGTGCCAGTAGTATTGTCAGGGGTACTAACTATGGCTACACCTTC
>NA|TRBV30|NA|14|TRBJ1-4
CAWDLGQLGEKLFF
TGTGCCTGGGACCTTGGACAGCTCGGTGAAAAACTGTTTTTT
>TRBD2|TRBV19|NA|15|TRBJ2-7
CASSRTSGSSYEQYF
TGTGCCAGTAGTAGGACTAGCGGGAGTTCCTACGAGCAGTACTTC